The 7 T cell receptor beta chains below were found in one sample sequenced in a study of T cell clones after liver transplantation. The repertoire was sequenced with immunoSEQ multiplex PCR; TCRdb's copy has only in-frame clones and lacks some. In the table there are around 20,000 clones, over 75% of which are singletons. The sample here was CD8+ T cells from blood, taken before liver transplant. These receptors were obtained from a human donor who received a liver transplant.

This chain uses TRBV4-1 with TRBJ2-3, with 10 bases lining up with TRBD2. Germline V CDR1 and CDR2: MGHRA, YSYEKL. The ends lost 5 bases at V and 0 bases at J; junction bases unmatched: 8. The CDR3 is made up of 17 amino acids. The CDR3, as DNA: TGCGCCAGCAGCGAGATTGGACTAGCGGCTAGCACAGATACGCAGTATTTT. Its translation is CASSEIGLAASTDTQYF.

This clone was recorded a few times. This rearrangement joins TRBV13 to TRBJ2-7; D remains unclear. CDR3 length: 13 amino acids. V shed 0 bases and J shed 1 base, with 4 bases lying between them. Germline V CDR1 and CDR2: PRHDT, FYEKMQ (reference sequence). The CDR3 region is CASSLGRSYEQYF. CDR3 nucleotide sequence: TGTGCCAGCAGCTTAGGGAGGTCCTACGAGCAGTACTTC.

This clone has a single count. The gene calls are TRBV27 and TRBJ1-5; a possible D gene is TRBD1 (6 bases). CDR3 length: 15 residues. Germline loops: CDR1 MNHEY, CDR2 SMNVEV (reference sequence). V lost 1 base to trimming and J lost 3 bases, with 10 bases between them. DNA for the CDR3: TGTGCCAGCAGTTTATTGGGGACAAACAATCAGCCCCAGCATTTT. Protein sequence: CASSLLGTNNQPQHF.

The chain uses TRBV15 and TRBJ2-7, with TRBD2 matching 9 bases. The CDR3 sequence is 19 residues long. Germline V lookup: CDR1 LNHNV, CDR2 YYDKDF (reference sequence). Unmatched junction bases numbered 17, after V lost 3 bases and J lost 2 bases. CDR3 sequence (DNA): TGTGCCACCAGCAGGTCCCAACTGGGACTAGCAGAGAACGCCTACGAGCAGTACTTC. It translates to CATSRSQLGLAENAYEQYF.

The chain is built from TRBV19 and TRBJ2-7; TRBD2 aligns across 9 bases. CDR3 length: 14 amino acids. Germline CDR1 and CDR2: LNHDA and SQIVND (reference sequence). The J segment lost 6 bases and the V segment lost 3 bases, leaving 6 bases of the junction unmatched. The CDR3 sequence is CASSIWSREGEQYF. CDR3 coding DNA: TGTGCCAGTAGTATTTGGTCGCGGGAGGGCGAGCAGTACTTC.

The chain employs TRBV5-4 and TRBJ2-2; possibly TRBD2 for D (6 bases). V gave up 5 bases and J gave up 4 bases, with 12 bases separating them. Germline CDR1 is SGHNT and CDR2 is YYREEE (reference sequence). This CDR3 is 14 amino acids long. This chain's CDR3 is CASRPGLGTGELFF. The CDR3 DNA reads TGTGCCAGCAGACCGGGACTCGGCACCGGGGAGCTGTTTTTT.

This clone occurred a few times. This rearrangement joins TRBV2 to TRBJ1-4, with a possible D match to TRBD1 (5 bases). Deletions cut 4 bases from V and 0 bases from J, with 15 bases between. The CDR3 covers 17 residues. CDR1 SNHLY and CDR2 FYNNEI come from the germline V gene. The CDR3 is CASSGPTEIATNEKLFF. The CDR3 coding sequence is TGTGCCAGCAGTGGCCCGACAGAAATCGCAACTAATGAAAAACTGTTTTTT. Complete variable domain (other parts from reference TRBV2 and TRBJ1-4): EPEVTQTPSHQVTQMGQEVILRCVPISNHLYFYWYRQILGQKVEFLVSFYNNEISEKSEIFDDQFSVERPDGSNFTLKIRSTKLEDSAMYFCASSGPTEIATNEKLFFGSGTQLSVL.